The source of this T cell receptor (beta chain) is a study of blood T cell repertoires in COVID-19. Across the study: T cells, B-cell-depleted T cells, or PBMCs provided the cDNA or gDNA that served as material.

Profiled with immunoSEQ multiplex PCR; TCRdb holds only in-frame clones, not every one. Of about 97,000 clones detected, about 90% appear once; the ten largest clones hold 4.2%. Germline lookup yields CDR1 SNHLY and CDR2 FYNNEI. With 5 bases removed from V and 5 bases from J, the gap between germline ends came to 7 bases. This CDR3 comprises 12 residues. The rearrangement joins TRBV2 to TRBJ1-5, with D possibly TRBD1 on 6 matching bases. The origin of this receptor is a man aged 18 to 35 with acute or convalescent COVID-19. The source material was peripheral blood. This CDR3 reads CASSTGYQPQHF. For the CDR3, the DNA is TGTGCCAGCAGTACAGGGTATCAGCCCCAGCATTTT.